These 13 T cell receptor beta chains share one sample of origin, sequenced in a study of cytomegalovirus exposure and HLA in healthy donors. The PCR employed 60 Vbeta primers together with 13 Jbeta primers. The table came from immunoSEQ multiplex PCR; TCRdb's copy has only in-frame clones and leaves some out. The sample holds about 140,000 clones, approximately 80% seen once. The sample consisted of PBMCs. Receptors originate from a man in his forties in good health and CMV-seronegative.

The chain employs TRBV7-9 and TRBJ2-3; no firm D call. Trimming pared 3 bases from V and 0 bases from J, leaving 7 bases between. This CDR3 comprises 14 residues. CDR1 SEHNR and CDR2 FQNEAQ come from the germline V gene (reference sequence). The CDR3 sequence: CASSLSASTDTQYF. CDR3 DNA: TGTGCCAGCAGCTTGAGCGCTAGCACAGATACGCAGTATTTT. The complete variable domain, with remaining parts taken from reference TRBV7-9 and TRBJ2-3, reads DTGVSQNPRHKITKRGQNVTFRCDPISEHNRLYWYRQTLGQGPEFLTYFQNEAQLEKSRLLSDRFSAERPKGSFSTLEIQRTEQGDSAMYLCASSLSASTDTQYFGPGTRLTVL.

The J gene is TRBJ1-3, the V gene TRBV18; 7 nucleotides match TRBD1. Germline V gene lookup returns CDR1 KGHSH and CDR2 LQKENI. CDR3 length: 18 amino acids. The V and J ends lost 5 bases and 0 bases, in that order; junction bases with no gene match: 13. The DNA of the CDR3 is TGTGCCAGCTCATCCGTACGTGGACAGGCCATCTCTGGAAACACCATATATTTT. Translating it yields CASSSVRGQAISGNTIYF.

The chain combines TRBV19 with TRBJ1-2; possible D gene TRBD1, 6 bases. The CDR3 consists of 13 residues. Germline CDR1 LNHDA, CDR2 SQIVND (reference sequence). V shed 3 bases and J shed 4 bases, with 9 bases lying between them. As DNA, the CDR3 is TGTGCCAGTAGTATCCAGGGGCTCTATGGCTACACCTTC. Residues: CASSIQGLYGYTF.

The chain is built from TRBV19 and TRBJ2-7; TRBD2 might be the D (6 bases). The CDR3 sequence is 13 residues long. V was cut by 5 bases and J by 3 bases, with 11 bases left in between. The germline V gene encodes CDR1 LNHDA and CDR2 SQIVND (reference sequence). The DNA of the CDR3 is TGTGCCAGTAGTCCTTCCGGGGGCTACGAGCAGTACTTC. The encoded protein is CASSPSGGYEQYF.

This clone has a handful of counts. The chain employs TRBV21-1 and TRBJ1-1; the table's D call of TRBD1 was not tested on the DNA. TRBV21-1 corresponds to a pseudogene. This CDR3 region has 17 residues. For the CDR3, the DNA is TGTGCCAGCAGCCTCCACTTCCAGACAGGGGCGAACACTGAAGCTTTCTTT. Encoded protein: CASSLHFQTGANTEAFF.

This clone came up once. A junction end diverges from the germline sequence, so it may reflect a read error. The chain carries TRBV7-9 and TRBJ1-2, with 8 positions matching TRBD1. Germline V lookup: CDR1 SEHNR, CDR2 FQNEAQ (reference sequence). The CDR3 totals 15 residues. The chain's CDR3 is CSSSSQGAGDYGYTF. The CDR3 bases are TGTTCCAGCAGCTCCCAGGGGGCCGGGGACTATGGCTACACCTTC.

This clone was seen a handful of times. The J gene is TRBJ2-7, the V gene TRBV7-6; D gene unclear. Between the trimmed V and J ends, which lost 1 base and 6 bases, there was a span of 16 bases. Germline V gene data show CDR1 as SGHVS and CDR2 as FNYEAQ. This CDR3 is 15 amino acids long. CDR3 sequence reads: CASSLGSVGAFEQYF. The CDR3 DNA sequence: TGTGCCAGCAGCTTAGGGAGTGTCGGTGCGTTCGAGCAGTACTTC.

The chain carries TRBV7-9 and TRBJ2-1; 10 nucleotides align to TRBD2. This CDR3 comprises 17 residues. V was clipped by 0 bases and J by 8 bases; unmatched bases: 10. Germline lookup yields CDR1 SEHNR and CDR2 FQNEAQ (reference sequence). Here the CDR3 reads CASSLALGLAGADEQFF. CDR3 nucleotide sequence: TGTGCCAGCAGCTTAGCCTTAGGTCTAGCGGGAGCTGATGAGCAGTTCTTC.

The chain employs TRBV6-5 and TRBJ2-7; no reliable D call. Germline V lookup: CDR1 MNHEY, CDR2 SVGAGI. The CDR3 has 14 residues. V lost 6 bases, J lost 0 bases, and 12 bases lay in between. The CDR3 DNA sequence: TGTGCCAGCAGGACAAGTAAATACTCCTACGAGCAGTACTTC. Its translation: CASRTSKYSYEQYF.

V usage is TRBV4-3 and J usage is TRBJ2-2, with a possible D match to TRBD1 (5 bases). Germline V gene lookup returns CDR1 LGHNA and CDR2 YSLEER. Trimming removed 4 bases from V and 6 bases from J, with 18 bases in between. The CDR3 consists of 16 residues. The CDR3 nucleotides read TGCGCCAGCAGCCCCCGAAGGGGTAAAGGGCCCGGGGAGCTGTTTTTT. Translating gives CASSPRRGKGPGELFF.

V and J are TRBV6-5 and TRBJ1-1; tentatively, D is TRBD1 (5 bases). The CDR3 is 15 amino acids. The V end lost 4 bases, the J end lost 0 bases, and 12 bases lay between the germline ends. Germline V gives CDR1 MNHEY, CDR2 SVGAGI. This CDR3 reads CASSLDWGLNTEAFF. In DNA, the CDR3 is TGTGCCAGCAGTTTAGATTGGGGCTTGAACACTGAAGCTTTCTTT.

This clone appeared a single time. The chain has TRBV5-1 and TRBJ2-5; TRBD1 might be the D (5 bases). V was clipped by 0 bases and J by 2 bases, with 8 bases between them. The CDR3 contains 14 residues. Germline CDR1 SGHRS, CDR2 YFSETQ. The CDR3 DNA sequence: TGCGCCAGCAGCTTGGAGGGGAATCAAGAGACCCAGTACTTC. Protein: CASSLEGNQETQYF.

This chain joins TRBV14 and TRBJ2-7; TRBD2 is a possible D gene (6 bases). Germline assignment: CDR1 SGHDN and CDR2 FVKESK. Trimming stripped 1 base from V and 3 bases from J, with 10 bases between. The CDR3 contains 14 residues. DNA for the CDR3: TGTGCCAGCAGCCAAGTTCGGGGGAGCTACGAGCAGTACTTC. This codes for CASSQVRGSYEQYF.